This T cell receptor (beta chain) originates from a study of T cell responses to AZD1222 COVID-19 vaccine. Study findings and constraints: Repertoires were obtained only post-peak T cell response. The study identified only five or six AZD1222 recipients as seropositive at baseline. Two AZD1222 doses significantly raised spike-specific TCR breadth and depth over controls.

It was second doses at about 4 or about 12 weeks that were pooled. Data came from immunoSEQ multiplex PCR; TCRdb stores just in-frame clones and leaves some out. The sample includes about 130,000 clones, approximately 85% of them seen just once. This clone was recorded once. The antigen is not known. The input for sequencing was peripheral blood, taken 28 days after the second AZD1222 dose. This TCR was recovered from an adult who received the AZD1222 COVID-19 vaccine.

The CDR3 sequence is CASSPRTSGGVNEQFF. For the CDR3, the DNA is TGTGCCAGTAGTCCACGGACTAGCGGGGGGGTGAATGAGCAGTTCTTC. V gene TRBV19 combines with J gene TRBJ2-1; 15 nucleotides agree with TRBD2. From germline, CDR1 is LNHDA and CDR2 SQIVND (reference sequence). This CDR3 has 16 amino acids. V lost 5 bases to trimming and J lost 7 bases; unmatched junction nucleotides: 6.